This T cell receptor beta chain was retrieved from a study of beta chain features in type 1 diabetes (dated by TCRdb to between 2017 and 2018). About the full investigation: Mean age, gender distribution, total cell number and subset yield did not differ between patients and healthy donors. Naive and central memory subsets were obtained from all 28 donors, but regulatory and stem cell-like memory subsets were isolated from only 8 patients and roughly 8 healthy donors. A total of over 95,000,000 sorted cells were examined across all samples, and RNA yield correlated strongly with the number of cells per subset. In the study, recently diagnosed type 1 diabetes patients and matched healthy donors were compared on the TCRB repertoires of their sorted circulating CD4+ T cell subsets. Study-wide findings and limitations: Shorter templates might have been favored by PCR, but patient and control samples were amplified and corrected together, so both groups would have been affected equally by any skew. Only small numbers of individuals were included in the HLA sub-analyses, which left unresolved whether HLA type had any influence on TCRB rearrangement. Sequencing cDNA rather than genomic DNA could over-represent highly expressing activated cells, although activation and CD3 levels did not differ between groups. At VDJ recombination sites, patients with type 1 diabetes made fewer insertions and deleted more nucleotides, a pattern implying thymic rearrangement abnormalities. Type 1 diabetes patients showed a moderate but significant shortening of TCRB CDR3 length in all four CD4+ subsets. Naive, central memory and regulatory TCRB repertoires appeared to be more similar among patients than among healthy donors.

A single peripheral blood draw of approximately 110 mL on average was collected from each donor into heparinised tubes. Using a panel that included CD45RO, CCR7, CD25, CD127, CD95 and CD27, naive, central memory, regulatory and stem cell-like memory CD4+ T cells were sorted on a BD FACSAria II. All sorted populations exceeded 95% purity. PBMCs were isolated immediately by Lymphoprep density gradient centrifugation and stained directly without culture. To minimize batch effects, samples were stained and sorted in pairs, one healthy donor with one patient per experiment. V is reduced by 2 bases and J by 1 base, leaving a spacing of 9 bases between them. The CDR3 runs 14 amino acids, cysteine and phenylalanine included. The entry retains the CDR3 DNA only, 42 bases that are in frame from base 1. Reading the germline V gene gives CDR1 SGHRS and CDR2 YFSETQ. The entire amount of isolated RNA was reverse transcribed using the High Capacity cDNA Reverse Transcription Kit, so the sequenced TCRB transcripts were expressed ones. Deep immunoSEQ sequencing was applied to naive, central memory and regulatory T cell samples, giving an average of approximately 3.8 million total reads per sample. After sorted cells were lysed in RLT buffer, RNA was extracted with DNase-treated RNeasy Micro or Mini kits, with the choice depending on cell number. To prevent cross-contamination, each cell subset was processed individually, whereas patient and healthy donor samples were processed jointly. Using the immunoSEQ multiplex PCR, TCRB sequences were amplified from cDNA into 87-bp fragments spanning the CDR3 region. Sequencing of the amplicons was done on the Illumina HiSeq platform. The study's processing was this. Synthetic template baselines were used to correct PCR bias computationally, reads within Hamming distance 2 were collapsed together, and singletons that could not be merged were discarded. Reads were aligned against IMGT to assign V, D and J genes, CDR3 length and insertions or deletions at six rearrangement sites. Clonotype counts were normalized to sorted cell number within each subset before computing true diversity and Gini coefficients with the tcR R package. The overlap coefficient, calculated on TCRB nucleotide sequences, was used to measure repertoire sharing. Out-of-frame TCRB sequences from naive cells were analyzed as a proxy for the pre-selection repertoire. As stored in TCRdb, this immuneACCESS dataset retains in-frame rearrangements with V and J assigned. A fraction of the clones does not appear; measured against another copy, unresolved V genes explain less than half of the discrepancy, and the remainder lacks a known reason. That table gives V, J and clone size, and the DNA gave D and trimming. In this sample the table shows some 700,000 clones, roughly 13% of which occur a single time. The top ten clones comprise 0.022% of the sample.

In this sample, this clone turned up a few times. Its antigen remains unidentified. Base quality data are lacking; no much larger clone is found one base away. Sequences were obtained from naive CD4+ T cells from blood. The sample's cell subset or site label, in plain terms: true naive CD4+ T cells. This clonotype was obtained from a man aged 18 to 29 with type 1 diabetes. The rearrangement joined TRBV5-1 to TRBJ1-1, with a weak D call of TRBD1 (5 bases match). The CDR3 protein: CASSFGATNTEAFF. The sequenced DNA is TGCGCCAGCAGCTTTGGGGCGACGAACACTGAAGCTTTCTTT.